This T cell receptor beta chain came from a study of control samples from healthy donors and cancer patients. V trimming: 7 bases; J trimming: 3 bases; junction bases outside the gene matches: 6. Germline CDR1 is MNHEY and CDR2 is SVGAGI. The CDR3 consists of 14 residues. Clones were sequenced by immunoSEQ multiplex PCR, and TCRdb holds only the in-frame ones, with some missing. The sample shows approximately 87,000 clones, approximately 90% of them seen only once. V usage is TRBV6-5 and J usage is TRBJ2-3; 8 bases map to TRBD1. Input material: blood. The TCR originated in a woman in her fifties or sixties in good health. The CDR3 loop is CASNSGTGTDTQYF. In DNA form, the CDR3 reads TGTGCCAGCAACTCCGGGACAGGAACAGATACGCAGTATTTT.